Below are 10 T cell receptor beta chains sequenced from a single sample in a study of somatic mutations in cytotoxic T cells in rheumatoid arthritis. Generated by immunoSEQ multiplex PCR, the TCRdb table keeps only in-frame clones and is missing some. Here the sample spans around 11,000 clones, about 69% being singletons. Specimen: CD8+ T cells sorted from blood. These receptors were obtained from an adult with rheumatoid arthritis.

V gene TRBV11-2 combines with J gene TRBJ2-7; 12 positions agree with TRBD1. CDR1 and CDR2 from the germline V gene are SGHAT and FQNNGV. This CDR3 is built from 17 residues. V shed 2 bases, J shed 9 bases, and the junction held 14 bases outside the gene matches. The CDR3 region is CASSLTVGRDRGLGQYF. CDR3 DNA: TGTGCCAGCAGCTTAACTGTAGGGAGGGACAGGGGGCTTGGGCAGTACTTC.

This chain uses TRBV7-9 with TRBJ1-1; 7 nucleotides agree with TRBD1. Trimming at V came to 1 base and at J to 0 bases, leaving 2 bases not matched to a gene. The germline V gene has CDR1 SEHNR and CDR2 FQNEAQ (reference sequence). This CDR3 is 15 amino acids long. The CDR3: CASSLGQGVNTEAFF. CDR3 in DNA: TGTGCCAGCAGCTTAGGACAGGGAGTGAACACTGAAGCTTTCTTT.

The CDR3 spells CASSLRGKGYEQYF. The CDR3 DNA is TGTGCCAGCAGTTTAAGGGGGAAGGGCTACGAGCAGTACTTC. This sequence joins TRBV27 and TRBJ2-7; D might be TRBD1 (6 bases). The CDR3 runs 14 residues. Germline lookup yields CDR1 MNHEY and CDR2 SMNVEV (reference sequence). Trimming took off 2 bases at V and 3 bases at J, with 11 bases between the two ends.

The chain joins TRBV23-1 to TRBJ1-3, with D perhaps TRBD1 (6 bases). TRBV23-1 counts as an open reading frame of uncertain function. The V end lost 9 bases, the J end lost 3 bases, and 18 bases lay between the germline ends. The CDR3 is 15 amino acids. The DNA for the CDR3 is TGCGCCAGACAAGCCCGGACAGCGGATGGAAACACCATATATTTT. Amino acid sequence: CARQARTADGNTIYF.

J is TRBJ1-5 and V is TRBV7-8; D may be TRBD1 (5 bases). V dropped 5 bases and J dropped 7 bases, with 15 bases sitting between them. The germline CDR1 and CDR2 sequences are SGHVS and FQNEAQ. The CDR3 runs to 14 residues. CDR3 nucleotide sequence: TGTGCCAGCAGCCCCGGGCCCACAGGACAGCCCCAGCATTTT. It codes for CASSPGPTGQPQHF.

This chain joins TRBV5-1 and TRBJ2-3; maybe TRBD1 (5 bases). The germline V gene has CDR1 SGHRS and CDR2 YFSETQ. Trimming stripped 1 base from V and 2 bases from J, with 11 bases between. The CDR3 has 15 residues. CDR3 protein: CASSLPDTYTDTQYF. DNA for the CDR3: TGCGCCAGCAGCTTGCCGGACACCTACACAGATACGCAGTATTTT.

The chain has TRBV30 and TRBJ1-4, with no clear D. Trimming cost V 5 bases and J 6 bases, with 19 bases left between them. The CDR3 length is 15 residues. Per germline, CDR1 GTSNPN and CDR2 SVGIG (reference sequence). The CDR3 loop is CAWAGSLPPYEKLFF. The CDR3 nucleotides read TGTGCCTGGGCTGGTTCTTTGCCACCTTATGAAAAACTGTTTTTT.

The chain is built from TRBV4-2 and TRBJ1-1; 8 nucleotides match TRBD1. CDR3 length: 15 amino acids. V was pared by 0 bases and J by 3 bases, with 3 bases of the junction left unmatched. From germline, CDR1 is LGHNA and CDR2 YNFKEQ. As DNA, the CDR3 is TGTGCCAGCAGCCAAGAAGCAGGGGGCGACACTGAAGCTTTCTTT. It specifies CASSQEAGGDTEAFF.

The chain links TRBV7-2 to TRBJ1-1; D not resolved. The germline CDR1 and CDR2 sequences are SGHTA and FQGNSA. Trimming took off 2 bases at V and 1 base at J, with 5 bases between the two ends. This CDR3 has 13 amino acids. The CDR3 protein is CASSLSGNTEAFF. The CDR3 nucleotides are TGTGCCAGCAGCTTATCGGGGAACACTGAAGCTTTCTTT.

This clone was recorded a few times. The J gene is TRBJ2-7, the V gene TRBV29-1, with TRBD1 as a possible D gene (5 bases). The CDR3 has 13 residues. The ends were cut back, 4 bases at V and 4 bases at J, with 14 bases in the middle. Looked up from germline, CDR1 is SQVTM and CDR2 is ANQGSEA. This chain's CDR3 is CSVAQGTAYEQYF. The CDR3 bases are TGCAGCGTTGCTCAGGGAACGGCTTACGAGCAGTACTTC.